This entry concerns a single T cell receptor beta chain. Its antigen is undetermined. It is unclear where the CDR3 begins or ends on the DNA, so no DNA is shown, and the CDR3 is as TCRdb lists it. Including both end residues, the CDR3 is 14 amino acids long. This sample is drawn from a study of cytomegalovirus exposure and HLA in healthy donors. Notes on the study in general: In a later analysis, V- and J-gene trimming of beta chains associated with a DCLRE1C missense variant, replicated independently. Cytomegalovirus status was reportedly diagnosed by the classifier with high sensitivity and specificity.

60 Vbeta and 13 Jbeta primers were used in PCR. The table came from immunoSEQ multiplex PCR; TCRdb's copy has only in-frame clones and leaves some out. Of 90,000 to 100,000 clones listed, under 90% are singletons. Donors showed nominal health when sampled, although they likely had unrecorded immune exposures. The sample was PBMCs. The V and J genes are TRBV12-1 and TRBJ1-2; the table gives TRBD1 as D, unverified against the DNA. TRBV12-1 is marked as a pseudogene. This receptor was identified in a man between 45 and 60 years old in good health and CMV-seronegative. CDR3 region: CASSFAPGNYGYTF.